Included here is one T cell receptor (beta chain) sequence, with context. There is no known antigen for this receptor. There are no base qualities to consult, and no much larger clone falls within one base. TCRbeta CDR3 regions were amplified from genomic DNA using the immunoSEQ Assay, a bias-controlled multiplex PCR. Per the original workflow: The number of nucleated cells in each sample was estimated by amplification of reference gene primers within the assay. Sequence reads were collapsed and filtered to measure the absolute abundance of every unique TCRbeta CDR3 rearrangement. For each sample, productive Simpson clonality was calculated by taking the square root of Simpson's diversity index across productive rearrangements. The clones in this table, taken by TCRdb from immuneACCESS, are in-frame only. Not every clone is retained; where verified, under half of the shortfall comes from an unresolved V gene, and the cause of the rest is unknown. For V, J and clone size, that table is used; D and trimming come from the DNA. In this sample the table shows a few hundred thousand clones, approximately 90% of which occur a single time. Of the sample, just over 8% is held by the ten largest clones.

Looking up the germline V gene (reference sequence) yields CDR1 SGHNT and CDR2 YYREEE. V is cut back by 1 base and J by 3 bases, with 4 bases in the junction unmatched. The CDR3 holds 15 amino acids from the cysteine to the phenylalanine. Of the read, only the CDR3 DNA is kept; its 45 bases are in frame from base 1. This record comes from a study of blood T cell repertoires in COVID-19 (dated by TCRdb to the early 2020s). For the wider study: The collaborator samples originated in the United States, Italy and Spain and spanned the acute and convalescent phases of COVID-19. The prospective study material was composed of cDNA or gDNA derived from T cells, B-cell-depleted T cells, or PBMCs. Subjects who had been exposed to COVID-19, were actively infected with it, or had recovered from it provided the deeply sampled blood TCRbeta repertoires that made up the dataset. The repertoires were released in a freely available public database intended as a resource for research on the immune response to SARS-CoV-2. Samples came from the ongoing ImmuneRACE study (first 160 participants) plus 1,254 subjects from 6 global collaborators. Sample metadata almost always included a de-identified subject ID, COVID-19 status, age in years and sex. Where available, HLA class I and class II types were taken from metadata supplied by the sample provider and were not determined by assay-based typing.

Results the study describes overall, beyond this receptor: How much clinical and demographic metadata was included differed by source and by participant, and the metadata was provided uncurated.

Enrolling through a virtual design, the prospective study's participants ranged in age from roughly 18 to 89 years and lived across roughly 24 United States geographic areas. Cohort assignment in the prospective study relied on participant-reported clinical history from a screening survey and a study questionnaire. Recovered participants in ImmuneRACE Cohort 3 were defined by two consecutive negative NP/OP PCR tests, clearance by a healthcare professional, or resolution of symptoms. Mobile phlebotomists in the prospective study collected whole blood, serum and a nasopharyngeal or oropharyngeal swab from every participant. Over a 2-month period, participants in the prospective study had the option of providing additional blood draws and questionnaires. Blood samples from the prospective study were shipped frozen or at room temperature prior to DNA extraction.

The chain uses TRBV5-4 and TRBJ2-1; 7 of the junction bases match TRBD1. Sequencing input: PBMCs or T cells enriched from blood (not recorded which). The source of this sequence is a woman aged 60-70 years who had recovered from COVID-19. The DNA reads TGTGCCAGCAGCTTGCTACAGGGGCTCTACAATGAGCAGTTCTTC. Translated, it reads CASSLLQGLYNEQFF. Supplemented by the reference TRBV5-4 and TRBJ2-1 proteins around the CDR3, the complete variable domain is ETGVTQSPTHLIKTRGQQVTLRCSSQSGHNTVSWYQQALGQGPQFIFQYYREEENGRGNFPPRFSGLQFPNYSSELNVNALELDDSALYLCASSLLQGLYNEQFFGPGTRLTVL.